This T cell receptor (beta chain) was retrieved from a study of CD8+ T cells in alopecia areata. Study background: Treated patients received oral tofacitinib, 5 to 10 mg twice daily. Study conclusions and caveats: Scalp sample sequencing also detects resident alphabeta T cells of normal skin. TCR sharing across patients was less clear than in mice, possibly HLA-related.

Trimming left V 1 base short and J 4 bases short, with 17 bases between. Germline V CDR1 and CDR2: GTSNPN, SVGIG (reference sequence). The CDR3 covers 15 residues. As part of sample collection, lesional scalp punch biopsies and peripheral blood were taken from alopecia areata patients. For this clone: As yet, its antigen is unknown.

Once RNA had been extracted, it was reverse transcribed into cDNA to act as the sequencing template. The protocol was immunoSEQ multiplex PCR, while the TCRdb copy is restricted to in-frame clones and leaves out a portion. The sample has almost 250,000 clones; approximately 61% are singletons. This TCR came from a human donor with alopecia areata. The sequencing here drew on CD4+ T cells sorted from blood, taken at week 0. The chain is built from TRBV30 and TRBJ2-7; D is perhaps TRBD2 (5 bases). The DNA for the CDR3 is TGTGCCTGGAGTGGAGGGCAGTTTGGGATTTACGAGCAGTACTTC. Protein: CAWSGGQFGIYEQYF.